Listed below are T cell receptor beta chains from one sample, sequenced in a study of blood T cell repertoires in COVID-19. Assay used: immunoSEQ multiplex PCR; TCRdb lists only in-frame clones, some missing. The repertoire has fewer than 250,000 clones, over 75% of them found once; the top ten carry 9.5% to 15%. Sequenced material: peripheral blood. The receptors come from a woman aged 45-60 years with acute or convalescent COVID-19. Both conserved end residues are part of each CDR3. The D gene is left open where the match is weak. Where a row states a size, it is once, few, many or the class of an expanded clone; other rows omit it.

>few|.|TRBJ1-6|TRBV4-2
TGTGCCAGCAGCCAAGACAAGGGGAAGAATTCACCCCTCCACTTT
CASSQDKGKNSPLHF
>.|.|TRBJ2-2|TRBV2
TGTGCCAGCAGTCTACTCCCATCCGGGGAGCTGTTTTTT
CASSLLPSGELFF
>once|TRBD2|TRBJ2-1|TRBV27
TGTGCCAGCAGGCGAGGGACTAGCGGGGGGGCGTCGAATGAGCAGTTCTTC
CASRRGTSGGASNEQFF
>.|.|TRBJ1-6|TRBV9
TGTGCCAGCAGCGTAGGGGGCAGTTATAATTCACCCCTCCACTTT
CASSVGGSYNSPLHF
>once|.|TRBJ1-3|TRBV28
TGTGCCAGCAGTTTACCGGGGAACTCTGGAAACACCATATATTTT
CASSLPGNSGNTIYF
>.|.|TRBJ1-2|TRBV24-1
TGTGCCACCAGTGATCCCCCGGGACATTGCATTTCCTATGGCTACACCTTC
CATSDPPGHCISYGYTF
>.|TRBD1|TRBJ2-2|TRBV14
TGTGCCAGCAGCCCTCTAAAGGGACAGGGGAACACCGGGGAGCTGTTTTTT
CASSPLKGQGNTGELFF
>.|TRBD1|TRBJ1-1|TRBV5-1
TGCGCCAGCAGCCCTCCGTTTGGACAGGGAACTGAAGCTTTCTTT
CASSPPFGQGTEAFF
>.|.|TRBJ1-3|TRBV21-1
TGTGCCAGCAGCACCCTGCCGCGGGGACCTATAAACACCATATATTTT
CASSTLPRGPINTIYF
>.|.|TRBJ1-2|TRBV2
TGTGCCAGCAGGGGGGGGCAAGGGAACTATGGCTACACCTTC
CASRGGQGNYGYTF
>.|.|TRBJ1-4|TRBV6-5
TGTGCCAGCAGGGATTCGTGGGGAGGTGGTGAAAAACTGTTTTTT
CASRDSWGGGEKLFF
>.|TRBD2|TRBJ2-1|TRBV5-3
TGTGCCAGAAGCCCCGGACTAGCGGGGGGCGGACACAATGAGCAGTTCTTC
CARSPGLAGGGHNEQFF
>once|.|TRBJ2-7|TRBV28
TGTGCCAGCAGTTTTTGGGACAACTCCTACGAGCAGTACTTC
CASSFWDNSYEQYF
>.|TRBD2|TRBJ2-3|TRBV5-1
TGCGCCAGCAGCTTGGAGGGCAGACTAGCGGGAATCACAGATACGCAGTATTTT
CASSLEGRLAGITDTQYF
>.|TRBD1|TRBJ2-7|TRBV2
TGTGCCAGCAGACGGACAGGGGTCGGCGAGCAGTACTTC
CASRRTGVGEQYF
>.|.|TRBJ2-7|TRBV27
TGTGCCAGCAGTTTAGAAGGGGCCGCCTACGAGCAGTACTTC
CASSLEGAAYEQYF
>.|.|TRBJ1-1|TRBV11-3
TGTGCCAGCAGCTTAGGCCAGGGTTCGAACACTGAAGCTTTCTTT
CASSLGQGSNTEAFF
>.|TRBD1|TRBJ1-3|TRBV9
TGTGCCAGCAGCGTAGGGGGACAGGGTCGAAACACCATATATTTT
CASSVGGQGRNTIYF
>large|TRBD1|TRBJ2-5|TRBV28
TGTGCCAGCTCCCCCTCAGGGGGCGGTAGAGTAGAGACCCAGTACTTC
CASSPSGGGRVETQYF
>.|TRBD2|TRBJ2-1|TRBV19
TGTGCCAGTAGTGAGACTAGCGGGATCTACAATGAGCAGTTCTTC
CASSETSGIYNEQFF
>.|.|TRBJ2-1|TRBV5-1
TGCGCCAGCAGCTTAGGGGGTCCGAGCTCCTACAATGAGCAGTTCTTC
CASSLGGPSSYNEQFF
>.|.|TRBJ1-6|TRBV5-1
TGCGCCAGCAGCTGGGGGGACTCAAGCTCCTATAATTCACCCCTCCACTTT
CASSWGDSSSYNSPLHF
>.|.|TRBJ2-1|TRBV28
TGTGCCAGCAGTCCATTACGGGTTCTGACCTACAATGAGCAGTTCTTC
CASSPLRVLTYNEQFF
>.|.|TRBJ2-1|TRBV5-1
TGCGCCAGCAGCTTAGGAGGGGAGAGCCATGAGCAGTTCTTC
CASSLGGESHEQFF